A selection of T cell receptor beta chains follows, all from one sample in a study of beta chain features in type 1 diabetes. Method: immunoSEQ multiplex PCR; TCRdb's copy keeps in-frame clones and lacks some. The sample carries 200,000 to 300,000 clones, 13% to 15% recorded once. Source material: naive CD4+ T cells from blood. These receptors were obtained from a woman in her thirties or forties in good health. Each CDR3 is given with its conserved first and last residue. A D gene is named only where the DNA matches it firmly. Clone size is not always given. Where it is, it says once, few, many or a class for expanded clones.

size,J,D,V,DNA,CDR3
-,TRBJ1-1,-,TRBV6-5,TGTGCCAGCAGCCCCCCGGACAGAATGAACACTGAAGCTTTCTTT,CASSPPDRMNTEAFF
few,TRBJ2-5,TRBD2,TRBV5-4,TGTGCCAGCAGCTTACAACGGGGGGGCCAAGAGACCCAGTACTTC,CASSLQRGGQETQYF
few,TRBJ2-7,-,TRBV10-3,TGTGCCATCAGTGCCAAGGGGACTTCTAACTACGAGCAGTACTTC,CAISAKGTSNYEQYF
-,TRBJ2-5,-,TRBV5-1,TGCGCCAGCAGCTTGGTGGGGAGTCGTGGGGAGACCCAGTACTTC,CASSLVGSRGETQYF
few,TRBJ1-2,-,TRBV29-1,TGCAGCGACTACCGGCCCGAAGGTGGCTACACCTTC,CSDYRPEGGYTF
few,TRBJ2-5,-,TRBV2,TGTGCCAGCGAGCTTGTCGCGACCCAGTACTTC,CASELVATQYF
few,TRBJ1-5,-,TRBV19,TGTGCCAGTAGTGTCCCCGGGCCCCAGCATTTT,CASSVPGPQHF
few,TRBJ1-2,-,TRBV10-3,TGTGCCATCAACACTGCGGAAAACTATGGCTACACCTTC,CAINTAENYGYTF
-,TRBJ1-1,-,TRBV4-1,TGCGCCAGCAGCCTTCAAGGTCCTGCGACACCCAACACTGAAGCTTTCTTT,CASSLQGPATPNTEAFF
few,TRBJ1-5,-,TRBV5-5,TGTGCCAGCAGCCTAACCGCCAGACAGGACAATCAGCCCCAGCATTTT,CASSLTARQDNQPQHF
few,TRBJ1-5,-,TRBV6-4,TGTGCCAGCAGTGAACAAGGCAATCAGCCCCAGCATTTT,CASSEQGNQPQHF
-,TRBJ2-5,-,TRBV21-1,TGTGCCCTCCCGGCAATAGGGACTAGTGAGGAGACCCAGTACTTC,CALPAIGTSEETQYF
-,TRBJ2-5,TRBD1,TRBV18,TGTGCCAGCTCACCACCGTGGACAGGGGGAGGAGAGACCCAGTACTTC,CASSPPWTGGGETQYF
-,TRBJ2-5,TRBD2,TRBV27,TGTGCCAGCATGGCGGCCGGGGGGGAGACCCAGTACTTC,CASMAAGGETQYF
few,TRBJ2-3,-,TRBV6-5,TGTGCCAGCAGTACCCCGCGCGGCGCCACAGATACGCAGTATTTT,CASSTPRGATDTQYF
few,TRBJ2-5,TRBD1,TRBV4-2,TGTGCCAGCAGCTCGGGACAGGGCCAAGAGACCCAGTACTTC,CASSSGQGQETQYF